The 23 T cell receptor beta chains below were found in one sample sequenced in a study of Ad26.COV2.S vaccination and SARS-CoV-2 variants. Data came from immunoSEQ multiplex PCR; TCRdb stores just in-frame clones and leaves some out. This sample has roughly 390,000 clones, with more than 85% found just once. The treatment here: around 19 received Ad26.COV2.S at low or high dose, single or two shots; several received placebo; per-sample allocation not given. All samples were drawn on day 63, counting from the first vaccine or placebo injection. The source material was peripheral blood, sampled in a trial of Ad26.COV2.S vaccine versus placebo. These receptors were obtained from a person between 18 and 59 years old who received the Ad26.COV2.S COVID-19 vaccine or a placebo.

The chain joins TRBV6-5 to TRBJ1-1; 8 nucleotides match TRBD1. Germline CDR1 MNHEY, CDR2 SVGAGI. Losses at the gene ends were 5 bases for V and 0 bases for J; bases not matched to a gene: 2. The CDR3 has 14 amino acids. The CDR3 sequence is CASSRTGMNTEAFF. The CDR3 DNA is TGTGCCAGCAGTAGGACAGGGATGAACACTGAAGCTTTCTTT.

The chain employs TRBV2 and TRBJ1-1; D gene uncertain. This CDR3 region has 12 residues. Germline-derived CDR1 and CDR2 are SNHLY and FYNNEI. With 4 bases removed from V and 4 bases from J, the gap between germline ends came to 7 bases. The CDR3 nucleotides are TGTGCCAGCAGTGCCTCTCCCACTGAAGCTTTCTTT. This gives the protein CASSASPTEAFF.

The V and J genes are TRBV11-3 and TRBJ2-3; D uncertain. Trimming left V 5 bases short and J 1 base short, with 7 bases between. This CDR3 region has 13 residues. Germline loops: CDR1 SGHNT, CDR2 YENEEA. Here the CDR3 DNA reads TGTGCCAGCAGCCAATCCCGCACAGATACGCAGTATTTT. Protein product: CASSQSRTDTQYF.

V and J are TRBV6-4 and TRBJ1-1; D perhaps matches TRBD1 (5 bases). The CDR3 has 14 residues. The V and J ends lost 5 bases and 6 bases respectively, with 16 bases between them. CDR1 is MRHNA, CDR2 SNTAGT, per germline. Here the CDR3 reads CASSSTPGRSEAFF. As DNA, the CDR3 is TGTGCCAGCAGTTCTACTCCGGGACGGTCTGAAGCTTTCTTT.

The chain couples TRBV19 to TRBJ1-1; 7 nucleotides line up with TRBD1. The CDR3 runs to 15 residues. J lost 4 bases, V lost 6 bases, and 11 bases had no gene match. CDR1 is LNHDA and CDR2 is SQIVND in the germline V gene (reference sequence). CDR3: CASRVADRVVTEAFF. The CDR3 nucleotides read TGTGCCAGTAGGGTGGCCGACAGGGTAGTCACTGAAGCTTTCTTT.

The chain joins TRBV14 to TRBJ1-2; no firm D call. The germline V and J ends were trimmed by 1 base and 1 base, with 4 bases remaining between them. The length of the CDR3 is 13 residues. CDR1 SGHDN and CDR2 FVKESK come from the germline V gene. The CDR3 region is CASSQGYNYGYTF. The CDR3 region has the DNA TGTGCCAGCAGCCAAGGATATAACTATGGCTACACCTTC.

J is TRBJ1-4 and V is TRBV5-8; D ambiguous. The CDR3 has 16 amino acids. Germline V lookup: CDR1 SGHTS, CDR2 YDEGEE. V lost 0 bases and J 4 bases, leaving 13 bases between the germline ends. The CDR3 sequence: CASSLAVAVLNEKLFF. CDR3 DNA sequence: TGTGCCAGCAGCTTGGCTGTTGCAGTTCTTAATGAAAAACTGTTTTTT.

The chain carries TRBV19 and TRBJ1-2; D uncertain. Trimming removed 4 bases at V and 4 bases at J, with 10 bases between. CDR3 length: 13 amino acids. Germline V gives CDR1 LNHDA, CDR2 SQIVND (reference sequence). The CDR3 sequence is CASSNVPIYGYTF. CDR3 DNA sequence: TGTGCCAGTAGTAATGTCCCAATCTATGGCTACACCTTC.

The chain recombines TRBV6-5 with TRBJ1-3; the D is unclear. Trimming shortened V by 8 bases and J by 0 bases, and 8 bases separated the two germline ends. Germline values: CDR1 MNHEY, CDR2 SVGAGI. The CDR3 extends over 13 amino acids. The CDR3 protein is CASRPPSGNTIYF. Here the CDR3 DNA reads TGTGCCAGCCGTCCGCCCTCTGGAAACACCATATATTTT.

CDR3 sequence (DNA): TGCGCCAGCAGCTTGGGACAGGGGGAGAGTGGCTACACCTTC. Its protein is CASSLGQGESGYTF. This chain joins TRBV5-1 and TRBJ1-2, with 9 nucleotides matching TRBD1. CDR1 is SGHRS and CDR2 is YFSETQ in the germline V gene. V dropped 0 bases and J dropped 7; count of bases not matched to a gene: 4. This CDR3 is built from 14 residues.

The J gene is TRBJ1-1, the V gene TRBV5-1; possibly TRBD1 for D (5 bases). The germline V gene has CDR1 SGHRS and CDR2 YFSETQ. The CDR3 covers 18 residues. With 4 bases removed from V and 1 base from J, the gap between germline ends came to 23 bases. CDR3 sequence (DNA): TGCGCCAGCAGCCGGCCCTCCGGAAAGGGGATCGGGAACACTGAAGCTTTCTTT. Translation gives CASSRPSGKGIGNTEAFF. Using reference TRBV5-1 and TRBJ1-1 for the parts outside the CDR3, the full variable domain is KAGVTQTPRYLIKTRGQQVTLSCSPISGHRSVSWYQQTPGQGLQFLFEYFSETQRNKGNFPGRFSGRQFSNSRSEMNVSTLELGDSALYLCASSRPSGKGIGNTEAFFGQGTRLTVV.

This sequence joins TRBV12-3 or TRBV12-4 and TRBJ1-2; D is unresolved. This CDR3 region has 12 residues. Trimming took 8 bases from V and 4 from J, leaving 11 bases between them. The CDR3 bases are TGTGCCAGCTGGGGAAAGAGCTATGGCTACACCTTC. It codes for CASWGKSYGYTF.

The gene calls are TRBV6-6 and TRBJ1-6; 8 nucleotides line up with TRBD1. Trimming took 1 base from V and 10 from J; bases not matched to a gene: 9. Germline V gene data show CDR1 as MNHNY and CDR2 as SVGAGI (reference sequence). The CDR3 length is 16 residues. This CDR3 is CASSYLSQGANSPLHF. CDR3 DNA sequence: TGTGCCAGCAGTTACTTAAGCCAGGGGGCGAACTCACCCCTCCACTTT.

The V gene is TRBV2, the J gene TRBJ2-7, with TRBD2 matching over 7 bases. Germline loops: CDR1 SNHLY, CDR2 FYNNEI. There are 15 residues in the CDR3. V lost 3 bases to trimming and J lost 3 bases; unmatched junction nucleotides: 8. CDR3 sequence reads: CASSDFRRGNYEQYF. CDR3 nucleotides: TGTGCCAGCAGTGATTTTAGGCGGGGGAACTACGAGCAGTACTTC. The whole variable domain, filled in from reference TRBV2 and TRBJ2-7, reads EPEVTQTPSHQVTQMGQEVILRCVPISNHLYFYWYRQILGQKVEFLVSFYNNEISEKSEIFDDQFSVERPDGSNFTLKIRSTKLEDSAMYFCASSDFRRGNYEQYFGPGTRLTVT.

The chain links TRBV3-1 (or the pseudogene TRBV3-2) to TRBJ1-2; 11 positions agree with TRBD1. The length of the CDR3 is 15 residues. Germline CDR1 is LGHDT and CDR2 is YNNKEL (reference sequence). J was trimmed by 6 bases and V by 4 bases; bases with no gene match: 7. DNA of the CDR3: TGTGCCAGCAGCCTTCCGGGACAGGGGGTAAATGGCTACACCTTC. This codes for CASSLPGQGVNGYTF.

This chain connects TRBV7-2 to TRBJ2-7; D is unresolved. V was shortened by 1 base and J by 0 bases, with 10 bases between the two germline ends. Germline lookup yields CDR1 SGHTA and CDR2 FQGNSA. The length of the CDR3 is 15 residues. CDR3 region: CASSLVVQTSYEQYF. The CDR3 nucleotides read TGTGCCAGCAGCTTAGTGGTTCAAACCTCCTACGAGCAGTACTTC.

The chain is built from TRBV6-2 or TRBV6-3 and TRBJ1-1, with D hard to call. The CDR3 contains 11 residues. V was clipped by 0 bases and J by 10 bases, with 6 bases between them. CDR1 is MNHEY, CDR2 SVGEGT, per germline. The chain's CDR3 is CASSYSMGAFF. CDR3 DNA sequence: TGTGCCAGCAGTTACTCGATGGGAGCTTTCTTT.

The gene calls are TRBV15 and TRBJ2-1; 7 bases line up with TRBD1. The junction had 7 bases not matched to a gene; V was cut back by 3 bases and J by 2 bases. Germline values: CDR1 LNHNV, CDR2 YYDKDF (reference sequence). This CDR3 has 16 residues. Here the CDR3 reads CATSRRRQGTYNEQFF. The DNA of the CDR3 is TGTGCCACCAGCAGGAGACGACAGGGAACCTACAATGAGCAGTTCTTC.

This clone was found a few times. As DNA, the CDR3 is TGTGCCAGCAGCTTAGATTGGAACACCGGGGAGCTGTTTTTT. It yields the protein CASSLDWNTGELFF. The V call is TRBV7-8, the J call TRBJ2-2, with D uncertain. This CDR3 comprises 14 residues. The V end was cut by 1 base, the J end by 1 base, with 4 bases between. Germline CDR1 and CDR2: SGHVS and FQNEAQ.

CDR3 DNA sequence: TGCGCCAGCAGCTTGCTTTCGAGCTCCTACAATGAGCAGTTCTTC. Residues: CASSLLSSSYNEQFF. This chain joins TRBV5-1 and TRBJ2-1; D is unresolved. The CDR3 is 15 amino acids. V dropped 1 base and J dropped 0 bases, with 8 bases sitting between them. Germline V gene lookup returns CDR1 SGHRS and CDR2 YFSETQ. The full variable domain, its missing parts supplied by reference TRBV5-1 and TRBJ2-1, is KAGVTQTPRYLIKTRGQQVTLSCSPISGHRSVSWYQQTPGQGLQFLFEYFSETQRNKGNFPGRFSGRQFSNSRSEMNVSTLELGDSALYLCASSLLSSSYNEQFFGPGTRLTVL.

This sequence joins TRBV24-1 and TRBJ1-2; TRBD1 aligns across 9 bases. The CDR3 is made up of 14 amino acids. The germline V gene has CDR1 KGHDR and CDR2 SFDVKD. Trimming at V came to 12 bases and at J to 4 bases, leaving 11 bases not matched to a gene. The CDR3 DNA is TGTGCCCTCCCGGGGACAGGGTGTGCCTATGGCTACACCTTC. This sequence encodes CALPGTGCAYGYTF.

The gene calls are TRBV9 and TRBJ1-6; maybe TRBD1 (5 bases). Trimming cost V 4 bases and J 5 bases, with 10 bases left between them. CDR3 length equals 14 residues. From germline, CDR1 is SGDLS and CDR2 YYNGEE. The CDR3 DNA is TGTGCCAGCAGCCCCGGGGGAAATAATTCACCCCTCCACTTT. It codes for CASSPGGNNSPLHF.

This clone was found a few times. This chain links TRBV7-9 with TRBJ2-7, with D unresolved. V lost 10 bases and J lost 4, with 17 bases in between. The CDR3 is made up of 13 amino acids. Germline loops: CDR1 SEHNR, CDR2 FQNEAQ (reference sequence). CDR3 sequence: CATQSGNSYEQYF. The DNA for the CDR3 is TGTGCCACCCAATCCGGAAACTCGTACGAGCAGTACTTC.